The clone carrying this T cell receptor (delta chain) has more than one count but fewer than ten. The antigen is undetermined. This entry belongs to a study of Vδ1+ human thymocytes. Overall study findings and caveats: In the thymus, TRG and TRD repertoires looked highly polyclonal with Gaussian CDR3 lengths.

Extracted RNA was reverse transcribed into cDNA. CDR3 amplicons came from multiplex PCR with pooled V-gene forward and constant-region reverse primers. TCRdb reapplied CATT to the multiplex PCR reads. The sample consists of 50,000 to 60,000 delta-chain clones, less than 15% of them appearing once. This CDR3 comprises 15 residues. CDR1 and CDR2 (germline): TSWWSYY, QGS. Trimming at V came to 5 bases and at J to 1 base, leaving 5 bases not matched to a gene. The source is a girl younger than two who had congenital heart surgery. This rearrangement joins TRDV1 to TRDJ1; 9 nucleotides agree with TRDD3. The sequencing input was Vdelta1+ gamma-delta thymocytes from the thymus. Stated subset: FACS-sorted CD3+ TCRalphabeta- TCRVdelta1+ TCRVdelta2- thymocytes. Here the CDR3 reads CALGSGGYGTDKLIF. CDR3 DNA: TGTGCTCTTGGGAGTGGGGGATATGGCACCGATAAACTCATCTTT.